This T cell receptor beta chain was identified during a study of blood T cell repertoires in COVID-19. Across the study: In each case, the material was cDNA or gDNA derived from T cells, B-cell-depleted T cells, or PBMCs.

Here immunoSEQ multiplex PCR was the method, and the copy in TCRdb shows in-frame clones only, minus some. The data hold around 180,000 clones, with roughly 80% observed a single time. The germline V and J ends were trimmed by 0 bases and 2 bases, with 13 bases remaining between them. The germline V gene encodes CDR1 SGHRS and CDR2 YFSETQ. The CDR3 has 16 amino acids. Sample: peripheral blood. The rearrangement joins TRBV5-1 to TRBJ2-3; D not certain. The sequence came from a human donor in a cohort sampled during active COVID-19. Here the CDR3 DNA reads TGCGCCAGCAGCTTGGGTTTGGCCATCGACACAGATACGCAGTATTTT. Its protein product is CASSLGLAIDTDTQYF.